Following are 7 T cell receptor beta chains from one sample sequenced in a study of T-cell reconstitution after alpha-beta-depleted transplantation in children. Unique molecular identifiers were incorporated when the TCRbeta library was constructed. TCRdb ran MiXCR on the PCR reads and lists one entry per CDR3 protein. The table lists under 450,000 distinct CDR3 sequences, 15% to 20% of them singletons. This sample comprised PBMCs, mostly from graft donor cells, obtained 360 days after TCRalphabeta/CD19-depleted stem cell transplant. These receptors all stem from a boy less than two years old who had a stem cell transplant for Wiskott-Aldrich syndrome, so the T cells may come from the graft donor.

The chain combines TRBV24-1 with TRBJ2-3, with 8 bases that match TRBD2. Germline V lookup: CDR1 KGHDR, CDR2 SFDVKD. V gave up 0 bases and J gave up 5 bases; unmatched junction bases: 6. The CDR3 consists of 16 residues. The CDR3 DNA follows: TGTGCCACCAGTGATTTGACGGGAGGGCCGGGAGATACGCAGTATTTT. Residues: CATSDLTGGPGDTQYF.

This clonotype was picked up a small number of times. The chain employs TRBV7-9 and TRBJ2-7; D possibly matches TRBD1 or TRBD2 (5 bases each). The CDR3 runs 15 residues. V dropped 2 bases and J dropped 5 bases, with 16 bases sitting between them. Germline CDR1 and CDR2: SEHNR and FQNEAQ (reference sequence). CDR3 sequence reads: CASSLTIGAWDEQYF. In DNA, the CDR3 is TGTGCCAGCAGCTTAACTATCGGGGCTTGGGACGAGCAGTACTTC. The full variable domain, rest sourced from reference TRBV7-9 and TRBJ2-7, is DTGVSQNPRHKITKRGQNVTFRCDPISEHNRLYWYRQTLGQGPEFLTYFQNEAQLEKSRLLSDRFSAERPKGSFSTLEIQRTEQGDSAMYLCASSLTIGAWDEQYFGPGTRLTVT.

This clonotype was picked up a small number of times. This chain links TRBV3-1 with TRBJ1-6; 7 bases are shared with TRBD1. The junction had 10 bases not matched to a gene; V was cut back by 5 bases and J by 6 bases. Germline CDR1 and CDR2: LGHDT and YNNKEL (reference sequence). The CDR3 spans 16 residues. The CDR3 region has the DNA TGTGCCAGCAGCGACGAGGGGGCGCAACCTAATTCACCCCTCCACTTT. Translation: CASSDEGAQPNSPLHF.

The chain recombines TRBV20-1 with TRBJ2-3; either TRBD1 or TRBD2 may supply D (5 bases each). CDR1 is DFQATT, CDR2 SNEGSKA, per germline (reference sequence). This CDR3 region has 14 residues. With 3 bases removed from V and 2 bases from J, the gap between germline ends came to 12 bases. The CDR3 coding sequence is TGCAGTGCTAGTGGGACGGACAACACAGATACGCAGTATTTT. The encoded protein is CSASGTDNTDTQYF.

Only a few counts were recorded for this clonotype. The V and J genes are TRBV24-1 and TRBJ1-4; D is ambiguous. Trimming removed 5 bases at V and 1 base at J, with 13 bases between. CDR3 size: 16 residues. Germline lookup yields CDR1 KGHDR and CDR2 SFDVKD. The CDR3 is CATSVPFGRTNEKLFF. CDR3 DNA: TGTGCCACCAGTGTCCCATTTGGGAGAACTAATGAAAAACTGTTTTTT.

Many counts were recorded for this clonotype. This rearrangement joins TRBV5-1 to TRBJ2-4, with D maybe TRBD1 (6 bases). The ends were cut back, 0 bases at V and 2 bases at J, with 12 bases in the middle. Germline-derived CDR1 and CDR2 are SGHRS and YFSETQ. The CDR3 spans 16 residues. CDR3 in amino acids: CASSLGGRGTKNIQYF. CDR3 nucleotide sequence: TGCGCCAGCAGCTTGGGGGGGCGAGGAACCAAAAACATTCAGTACTTC.

This clonotype was detected only a few times. The chain is built from TRBV5-1 and TRBJ2-7; D is ambiguous. The CDR3 contains 14 residues. The germline CDR1 and CDR2 sequences are SGHRS and YFSETQ. The V end was cut by 0 bases, the J end by 0 bases, with 7 bases between. CDR3 loop: CASSLVQSSYEQYF. The CDR3 bases are TGCGCCAGCAGCTTGGTCCAAAGCTCCTACGAGCAGTACTTC. Based on the CDR3 plus reference TRBV5-1 and TRBJ2-7, the full variable domain is KAGVTQTPRYLIKTRGQQVTLSCSPISGHRSVSWYQQTPGQGLQFLFEYFSETQRNKGNFPGRFSGRQFSNSRSEMNVSTLELGDSALYLCASSLVQSSYEQYFGPGTRLTVT.